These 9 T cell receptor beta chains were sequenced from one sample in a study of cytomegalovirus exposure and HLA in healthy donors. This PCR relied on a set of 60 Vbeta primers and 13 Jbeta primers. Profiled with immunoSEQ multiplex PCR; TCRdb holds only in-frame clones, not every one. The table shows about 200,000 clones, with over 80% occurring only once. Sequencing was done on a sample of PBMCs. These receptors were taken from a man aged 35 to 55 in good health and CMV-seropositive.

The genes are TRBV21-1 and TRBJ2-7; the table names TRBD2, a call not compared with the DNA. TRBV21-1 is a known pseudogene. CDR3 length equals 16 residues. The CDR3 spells CASRIIAGGPQYEQYV. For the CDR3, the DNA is TGTGCCAGCAGGATCATAGCGGGAGGGCCCCAATACGAGCAGTACGTC.

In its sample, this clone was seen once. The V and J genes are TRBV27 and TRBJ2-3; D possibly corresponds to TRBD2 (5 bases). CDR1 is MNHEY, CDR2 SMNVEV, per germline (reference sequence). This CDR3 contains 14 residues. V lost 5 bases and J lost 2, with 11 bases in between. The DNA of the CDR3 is TGTGCCAGCAGTCCCCCCGACTACACAGATACGCAGTATTTT. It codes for CASSPPDYTDTQYF.

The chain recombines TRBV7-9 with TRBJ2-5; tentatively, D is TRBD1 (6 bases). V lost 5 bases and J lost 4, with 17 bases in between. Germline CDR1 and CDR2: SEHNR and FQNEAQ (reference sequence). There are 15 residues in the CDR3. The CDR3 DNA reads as TGTGCCAGCAGCAACCAAAACAGGGTCCCAGAGACCCAGTACTTC. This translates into CASSNQNRVPETQYF.

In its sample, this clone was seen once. This CDR3 is CASSSTTGGLIQYF. The CDR3 DNA follows: TGTGCCAGCAGTTCAACGACAGGGGGTCTCATTCAGTACTTC. J is TRBJ2-4 and V is TRBV27; 9 nucleotides line up with TRBD1. The junction had 7 bases not matched to a gene; V was cut back by 4 bases and J by 9 bases. CDR1 is MNHEY and CDR2 is SMNVEV in the germline V gene (reference sequence). The CDR3 is 14 residues long.

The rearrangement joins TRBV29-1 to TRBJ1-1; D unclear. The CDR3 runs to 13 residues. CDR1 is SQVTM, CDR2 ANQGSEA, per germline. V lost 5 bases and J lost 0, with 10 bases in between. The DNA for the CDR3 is TGCAGCGTTCTCCGGGGAATGAACACTGAAGCTTTCTTT. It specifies CSVLRGMNTEAFF.

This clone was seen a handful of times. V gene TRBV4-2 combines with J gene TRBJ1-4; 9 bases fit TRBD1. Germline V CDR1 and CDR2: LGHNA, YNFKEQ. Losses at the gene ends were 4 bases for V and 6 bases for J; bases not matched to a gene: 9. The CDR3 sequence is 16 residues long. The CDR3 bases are TGTGCCAGCAGCCCTCGGGACAGGGTGCTTTATGAAAAACTGTTTTTT. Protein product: CASSPRDRVLYEKLFF.

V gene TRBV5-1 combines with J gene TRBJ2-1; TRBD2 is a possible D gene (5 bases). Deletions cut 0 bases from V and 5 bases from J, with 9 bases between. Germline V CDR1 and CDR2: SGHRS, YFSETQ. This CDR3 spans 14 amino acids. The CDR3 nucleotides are TGCGCCAGCAGCTTGGGAGGGTGGGACAATGAGCAGTTCTTC. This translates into CASSLGGWDNEQFF. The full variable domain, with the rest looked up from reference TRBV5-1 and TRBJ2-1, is KAGVTQTPRYLIKTRGQQVTLSCSPISGHRSVSWYQQTPGQGLQFLFEYFSETQRNKGNFPGRFSGRQFSNSRSEMNVSTLELGDSALYLCASSLGGWDNEQFFGPGTRLTVL.

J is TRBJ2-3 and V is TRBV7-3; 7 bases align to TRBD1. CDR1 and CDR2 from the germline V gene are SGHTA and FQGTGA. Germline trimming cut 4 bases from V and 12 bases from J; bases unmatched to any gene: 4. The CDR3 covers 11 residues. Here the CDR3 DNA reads TGTGCCAGCAGCTCAGGACAGGTTCAGTATTTT. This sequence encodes CASSSGQVQYF.

In DNA, the CDR3 is TGTGCCAGCAGCTTGGCAGGGACAGGTTGGGAGACCCAGTACTTC. Protein: CASSLAGTGWETQYF. The J gene is TRBJ2-5, the V gene TRBV5-8, with TRBD1 matching over 8 bases. The CDR3 is 15 amino acids. The junction had 6 bases not matched to a gene; V was cut back by 0 bases and J by 5 bases. Germline V gene sequence: CDR1 SGHTS, CDR2 YDEGEE.